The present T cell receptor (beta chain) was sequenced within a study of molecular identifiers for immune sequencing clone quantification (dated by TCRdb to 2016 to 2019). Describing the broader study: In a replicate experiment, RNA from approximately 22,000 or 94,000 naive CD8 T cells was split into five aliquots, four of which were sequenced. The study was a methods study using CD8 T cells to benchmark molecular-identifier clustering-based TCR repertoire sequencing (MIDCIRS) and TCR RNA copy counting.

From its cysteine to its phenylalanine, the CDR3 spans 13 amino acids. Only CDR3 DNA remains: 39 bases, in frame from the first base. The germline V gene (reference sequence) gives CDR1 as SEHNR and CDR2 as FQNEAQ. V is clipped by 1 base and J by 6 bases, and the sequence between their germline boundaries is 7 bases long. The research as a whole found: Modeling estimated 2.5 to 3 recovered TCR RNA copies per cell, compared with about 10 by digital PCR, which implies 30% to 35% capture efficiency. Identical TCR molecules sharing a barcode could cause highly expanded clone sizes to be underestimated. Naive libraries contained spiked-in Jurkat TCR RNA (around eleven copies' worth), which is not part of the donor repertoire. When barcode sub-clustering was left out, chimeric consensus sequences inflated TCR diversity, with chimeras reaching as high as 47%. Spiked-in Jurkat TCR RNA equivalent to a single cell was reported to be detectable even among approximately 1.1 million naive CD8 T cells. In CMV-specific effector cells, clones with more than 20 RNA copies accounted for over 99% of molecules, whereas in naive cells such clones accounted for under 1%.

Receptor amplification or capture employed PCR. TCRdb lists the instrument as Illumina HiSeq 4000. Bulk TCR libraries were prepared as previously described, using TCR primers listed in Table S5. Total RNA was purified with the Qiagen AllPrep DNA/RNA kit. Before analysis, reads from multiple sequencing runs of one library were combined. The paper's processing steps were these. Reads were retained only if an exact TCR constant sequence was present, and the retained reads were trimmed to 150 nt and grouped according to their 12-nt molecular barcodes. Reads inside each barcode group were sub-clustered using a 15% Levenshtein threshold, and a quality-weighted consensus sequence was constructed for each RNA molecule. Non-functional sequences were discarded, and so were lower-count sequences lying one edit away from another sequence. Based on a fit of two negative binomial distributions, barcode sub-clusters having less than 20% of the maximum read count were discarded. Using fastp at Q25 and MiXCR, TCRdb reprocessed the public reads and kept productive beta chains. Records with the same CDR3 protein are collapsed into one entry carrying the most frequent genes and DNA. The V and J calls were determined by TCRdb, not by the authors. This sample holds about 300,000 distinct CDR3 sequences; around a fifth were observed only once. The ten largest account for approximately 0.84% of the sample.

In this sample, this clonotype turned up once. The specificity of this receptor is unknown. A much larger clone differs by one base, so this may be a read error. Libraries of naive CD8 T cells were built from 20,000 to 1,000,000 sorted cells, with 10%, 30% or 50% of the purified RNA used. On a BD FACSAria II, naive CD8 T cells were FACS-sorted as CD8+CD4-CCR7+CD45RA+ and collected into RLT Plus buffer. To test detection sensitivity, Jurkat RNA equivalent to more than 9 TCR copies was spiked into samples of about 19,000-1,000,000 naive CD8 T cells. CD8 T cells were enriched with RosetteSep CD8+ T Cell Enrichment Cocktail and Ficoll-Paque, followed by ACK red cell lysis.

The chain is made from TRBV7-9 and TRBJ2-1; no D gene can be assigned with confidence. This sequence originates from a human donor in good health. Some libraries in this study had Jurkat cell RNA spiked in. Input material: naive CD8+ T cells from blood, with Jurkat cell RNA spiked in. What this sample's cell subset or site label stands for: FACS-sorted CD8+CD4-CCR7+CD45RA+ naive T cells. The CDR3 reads CASSLESSNEQFF. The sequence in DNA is TGTGCCAGCAGCTTAGAGTCAAGCAATGAGCAGTTCTTC. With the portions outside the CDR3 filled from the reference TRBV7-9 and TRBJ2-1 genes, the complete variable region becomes DTGVSQNPRHKITKRGQNVTFRCDPISEHNRLYWYRQTLGQGPEFLTYFQNEAQLEKSRLLSDRFSAERPKGSFSTLEIQRTEQGDSAMYLCASSLESSNEQFFGPGTRLTVL.